This TCR beta chain was identified in a study of blood T cell repertoires in COVID-19. About the research overall: Samples of COVID-19 (acute and convalescent) were obtained from the United States, Italy and Spain. T cells, B-cell-depleted T cells, or PBMCs supplied cDNA or gDNA.

Germline CDR1 and CDR2: SGHKS and YYEKEE (reference sequence). V lost 0 bases and J lost 0; bases outside the gene matches: 4. The CDR3 runs 16 residues. How the authors handled the data: The assay estimated nucleated cells by amplifying reference gene primers. The assay was immunoSEQ multiplex PCR, and TCRdb's table has in-frame clones only and misses some. V and J calls and clone size come straight from that table; D and trimming were deduced from the DNA. The sample shows some 46,000 clones, 75% to 90% of them seen only once. This chain connects TRBV5-5 to TRBJ2-3; 7 bases match TRBD1. The source is a human donor in a cohort sampled during active COVID-19. The sample comprised peripheral blood. CDR3 DNA sequence: TGTGCCAGCAGCTTGGCCCTGACAGGGAGCACAGATACGCAGTATTTT. It encodes CASSLALTGSTDTQYF.